This T cell receptor (beta chain) was identified during a study of regulatory T cells in long-lasting Graves disease. Time point specified: newly diagnosed GD, antithyroid drugs for less than 3 months. Generation of the TCR library employed RNA extracted from PBMCs. V lost 5 bases, J lost 7 bases, and 5 bases stayed unmatched. The germline V gene has CDR1 SGHVS and CDR2 FNYEAQ. This CDR3 is built from 15 residues. Library construction for TCR beta used iRepertoire HTBI primers and Arm-PCR of CDR3 regions. TCRdb reprocessed the multiplex PCR reads via MiXCR and lists one record per CDR3 protein. The profile shows 400,000 to 450,000 distinct CDR3 sequences, about 15% of them singletons. This clonotype was seen more than once but under ten times. This sample was shared with a second study, whose subject was T cells in Graves' hyperthyroidism and ophthalmopathy. That publication notes: TCR CDR3 underwent first-round RT-PCR with the HTBI primer set.

This chain links TRBV7-6 with TRBJ2-1; 13 nucleotides match TRBD2. This receptor was taken from a woman aged 25 to 45 with Graves disease. Sequencing used peripheral blood mononuclear cells (PBMCs), obtained at new diagnosis, from a patient treated with antithyroid drugs. Here the CDR3 reads CASSRTSGSRNEQFF. CDR3 DNA: TGTGCCAGCAGCCGGACTAGCGGGAGTAGGAATGAGCAGTTCTTC.